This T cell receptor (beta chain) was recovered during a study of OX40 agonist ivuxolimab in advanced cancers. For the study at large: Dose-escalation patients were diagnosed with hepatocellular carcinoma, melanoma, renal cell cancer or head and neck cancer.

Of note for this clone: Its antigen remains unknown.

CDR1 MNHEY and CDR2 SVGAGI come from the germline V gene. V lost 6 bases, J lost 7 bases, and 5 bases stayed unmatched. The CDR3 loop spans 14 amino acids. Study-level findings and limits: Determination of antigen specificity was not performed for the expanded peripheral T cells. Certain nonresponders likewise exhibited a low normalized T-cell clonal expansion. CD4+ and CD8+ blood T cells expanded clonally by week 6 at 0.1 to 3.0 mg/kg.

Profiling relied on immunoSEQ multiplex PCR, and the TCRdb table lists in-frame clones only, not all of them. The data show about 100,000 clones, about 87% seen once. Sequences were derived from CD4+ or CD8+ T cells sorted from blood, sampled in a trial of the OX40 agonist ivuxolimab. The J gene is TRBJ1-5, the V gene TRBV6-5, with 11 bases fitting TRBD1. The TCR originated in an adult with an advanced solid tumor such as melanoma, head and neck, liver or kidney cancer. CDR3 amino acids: CASRSGTGGQPQHF. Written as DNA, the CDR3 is TGTGCCAGCAGAAGCGGGACAGGGGGACAGCCCCAGCATTTT.